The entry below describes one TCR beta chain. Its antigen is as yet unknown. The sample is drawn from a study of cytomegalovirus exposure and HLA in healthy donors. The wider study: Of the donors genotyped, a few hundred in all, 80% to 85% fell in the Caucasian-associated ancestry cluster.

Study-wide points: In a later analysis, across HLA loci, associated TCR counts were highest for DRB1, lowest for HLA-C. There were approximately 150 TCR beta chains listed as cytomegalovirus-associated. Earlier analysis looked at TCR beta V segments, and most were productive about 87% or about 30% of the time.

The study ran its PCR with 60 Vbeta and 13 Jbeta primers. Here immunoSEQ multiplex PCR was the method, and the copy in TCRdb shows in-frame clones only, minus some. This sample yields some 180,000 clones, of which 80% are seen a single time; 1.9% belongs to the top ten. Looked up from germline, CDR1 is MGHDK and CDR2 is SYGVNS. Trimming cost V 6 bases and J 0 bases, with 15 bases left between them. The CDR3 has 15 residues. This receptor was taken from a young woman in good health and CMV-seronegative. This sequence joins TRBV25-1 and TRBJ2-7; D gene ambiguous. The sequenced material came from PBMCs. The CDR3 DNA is TGTGCCAGCAGCGAAGGGCTAATTAGCTCCTACGAGCAGTACTTC. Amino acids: CASSEGLISSYEQYF.